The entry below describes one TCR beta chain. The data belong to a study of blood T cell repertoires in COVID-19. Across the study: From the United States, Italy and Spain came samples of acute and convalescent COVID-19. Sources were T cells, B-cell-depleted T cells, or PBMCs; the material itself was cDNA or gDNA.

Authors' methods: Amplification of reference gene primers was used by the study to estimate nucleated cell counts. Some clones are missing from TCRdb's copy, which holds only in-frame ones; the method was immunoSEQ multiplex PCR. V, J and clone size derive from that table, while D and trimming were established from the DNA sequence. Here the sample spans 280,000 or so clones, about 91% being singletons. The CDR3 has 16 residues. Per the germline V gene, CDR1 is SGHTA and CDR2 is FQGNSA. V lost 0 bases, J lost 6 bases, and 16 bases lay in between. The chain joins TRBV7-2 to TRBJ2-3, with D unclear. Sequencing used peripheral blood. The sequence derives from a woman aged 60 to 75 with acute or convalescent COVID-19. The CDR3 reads CASSLASTNHGDTQYF. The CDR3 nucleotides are TGTGCCAGCAGCTTAGCCTCTACCAACCACGGGGATACGCAGTATTTT.